This T cell receptor (beta chain) was captured in a study of identical twins. General observations from the study: Out-of-frame alpha sequences that twins shared showed excess low generation probability. Zero-insertion analyses could be partly confounded by invariant MAIT and iNKT cells.

There were only healthy Caucasians among the donors. This clonotype was detected only a few times. Antigen: not known. Per germline, CDR1 KGHDR and CDR2 SFDVKD. This CDR3 contains 15 residues. Between the trimmed V and J ends, which lost 4 bases and 4 bases, there was a span of 15 bases. MiXCR was run by TCRdb on the 5' RACE reads, yielding one entry per CDR3 protein. The profile shows 350,000 to 600,000 distinct CDR3 sequences, more than 13% of them singletons. The data also belong to a second study, concerning yellow fever vaccine responses in identical twins. According to that study: In identical twins, vaccine T cell responses appeared partly shared and partly individual.

The chain couples TRBV24-1 to TRBJ2-5; D might be TRBD1 or TRBD2, each matching 6 bases. The sample comprised CD4+ T cells sorted from blood. This receptor was obtained from a young woman in good health. CDR3 sequence: CATSDPRGAGETQYF. CDR3 DNA sequence: TGTGCCACCAGTGACCCGAGGGGGGCGGGAGAGACCCAGTACTTC.